The 25 T cell receptor beta chains below all came from one sample that was sequenced in a study of T cells after posttransplantation cyclophosphamide. Cyclophosphamide on days +3 and +4 followed busulfan-fludarabine conditioning and a marrow graft. TCRdb's copy holds only in-frame clones and misses some; the assay was immunoSEQ multiplex PCR. The data hold about 19,000 clones, with 74% observed a single time. The sample was PBMCs, taken after an allogeneic stem cell transplant with post-transplant cyclophosphamide. The source of these receptors is a young adult male patient who received an allogeneic stem cell transplant from a related donor, was CMV-positive, and had acute GVHD only. Some T cells could come from the graft donor.

The chain uses TRBV20-1 and TRBJ2-7; a weak D match, TRBD2 (5 bases). The germline V gene encodes CDR1 DFQATT and CDR2 SNEGSKA (reference sequence). The V and J ends lost 6 bases and 6 bases respectively, with 12 bases between them. The CDR3 sequence is 11 residues long. This CDR3 is CSASPGGEQYF. The CDR3 DNA sequence: TGCAGTGCCTCACCCGGAGGCGAGCAGTACTTC.

The chain links TRBV5-6 to TRBJ2-4; a possible D gene is TRBD2 (6 bases). Germline loops: CDR1 SGHDT, CDR2 YYEEEE. Trimming removed 7 bases from V and 1 base from J, with 18 bases in between. This CDR3 is built from 16 residues. In DNA form, the CDR3 reads TGTGCCAGCTGCCCGGTAAGGGACTTGGCCAAAAACATTCAGTACTTC. Protein sequence: CASCPVRDLAKNIQYF. Together with reference TRBV5-6 and TRBJ2-4, the CDR3 gives the full variable domain: DAGVTQSPTHLIKTRGQQVTLRCSPKSGHDTVSWYQQALGQGPQFIFQYYEEEERQRGNFPDRFSGHQFPNYSSELNVNALLLGDSALYLCASCPVRDLAKNIQYFGAGTRLSVL.

The chain has TRBV6-5 and TRBJ2-6, with D unclear. Germline V CDR1 and CDR2: MNHEY, SVGAGI. V was clipped by 2 bases and J by 4 bases, with 6 bases between them. There are 14 residues in the CDR3. The CDR3 DNA sequence: TGTGCCAGCAGTTACCTTATAGGGGCCAACGTCCTGACTTTC. Translating gives CASSYLIGANVLTF.

The J gene is TRBJ1-6, the V gene TRBV4-1; weak D call: TRBD1 (6 bases). The CDR3 is 16 amino acids. Between the trimmed V and J ends, which lost 1 base and 9 bases, there was a span of 16 bases. Per germline, CDR1 MGHRA and CDR2 YSYEKL. The CDR3 sequence: CASSQVRTAGVSPLHF. The CDR3 coding sequence is TGCGCCAGCAGCCAAGTGCGGACAGCTGGAGTTTCACCCCTCCACTTT.

The chain couples TRBV4-3 to TRBJ2-1; 8 bases line up with TRBD2. CDR3 size: 17 residues. The V and J ends lost 1 base and 8 bases, in that order; junction bases with no gene match: 13. Germline CDR1 reads LGHNA; CDR2 reads YSLEER. CDR3 in DNA: TGCGCCAGCAGCCAAGGACGGGGGGGCCTCAGTTTCGATGAGCAGTTCTTC. It encodes CASSQGRGGLSFDEQFF.

This CDR3 reads CASAKGGNQPQHF. In DNA, the CDR3 is TGTGCCAGTGCCAAAGGGGGCAATCAGCCCCAGCATTTT. The rearrangement uses TRBV19 and TRBJ1-5; tentatively, D is TRBD1 (5 bases). This CDR3 comprises 13 residues. The germline CDR1 and CDR2 sequences are LNHDA and SQIVND (reference sequence). V lost 8 bases and J 2 bases, leaving 10 bases between the germline ends. The whole variable domain, filled in from reference TRBV19 and TRBJ1-5, reads DGGITQSPKYLFRKEGQNVTLSCEQNLNHDAMYWYRQDPGQGLRLIYYSQIVNDFQKGDIAEGYSVSREKKESFPLTVTSAQKNPTAFYLCASAKGGNQPQHFGDGTRLSIL.

The chain recombines TRBV28 with TRBJ2-3, with TRBD2 identical over 12 bases. The CDR3 is 15 amino acids. Germline trimming cut 5 bases from V and 6 bases from J; bases unmatched to any gene: 6. Per the germline V gene, CDR1 is MDHEN and CDR2 is SYDVKM. The CDR3 loop is CASSGPSGGADTQYF. CDR3 in DNA: TGTGCCAGCAGTGGCCCTAGCGGGGGGGCTGATACGCAGTATTTT.

In its sample, this clone was seen once. The V and J genes are TRBV2 and TRBJ2-5; the D is unclear. Germline V gene data show CDR1 as SNHLY and CDR2 as FYNNEI. Trimming removed 7 bases at V and 5 bases at J, with 8 bases between. This CDR3 spans 11 amino acids. The CDR3 region has the DNA TGTGCCAGCACCGGTTGGGAGACCCAGTACTTC. Its protein is CASTGWETQYF.

V and J are TRBV18 and TRBJ2-3, with D perhaps TRBD2 (7 bases). V was pared by 3 bases and J by 2 bases, with 15 bases between. Germline V gene data show CDR1 as KGHSH and CDR2 as LQKENI. This CDR3 comprises 16 residues. Here the CDR3 reads CASSPFTGGTTDTQYF. DNA of the CDR3: TGTGCCAGCTCACCCTTTACGGGGGGCACCACAGATACGCAGTATTTT.

This chain connects TRBV7-7 to TRBJ1-2; D possibly corresponds to TRBD1 (5 bases). Trimming left V 5 bases short and J 8 bases short, with 18 bases between. Germline V lookup: CDR1 SSHAT, CDR2 FNYEAQ (reference sequence). There are 14 residues in the CDR3. CDR3 loop: CASSQYPGAGGYTF. In nucleotides, the CDR3 is TGTGCCAGCAGCCAATATCCCGGCGCAGGGGGCTACACCTTC.

V and J are TRBV2 and TRBJ1-1; 8 bases are a match to TRBD1. The CDR3 spans 13 residues. The V segment lost 5 bases and the J segment 3 bases; nucleotides outside the gene matches: 2. The germline CDR1 and CDR2 sequences are SNHLY and FYNNEI. This CDR3 reads CASSKQGDTEAFF. The CDR3 nucleotides are TGTGCCAGCAGTAAACAGGGGGACACTGAAGCTTTCTTT.

This chain joins TRBV18 and TRBJ2-1, with TRBD1 matching 7 bases. This CDR3 is 14 amino acids long. The J segment lost 10 bases and the V segment lost 6 bases, leaving 12 bases of the junction unmatched. Germline V CDR1 and CDR2: KGHSH, LQKENI. CDR3 region: CASSVGTVQYEQFF. The CDR3 nucleotides are TGTGCCAGCTCCGTCGGGACAGTACAATACGAGCAGTTCTTC.

V usage is TRBV5-1 and J usage is TRBJ2-3; 12 bases agree with TRBD2. This CDR3 spans 18 amino acids. The germline gives CDR1 SGHRS, CDR2 YFSETQ. The V and J ends lost 4 bases and 2 bases, in that order; junction bases with no gene match: 11. The CDR3 loop is CASSERPLAGGNTDTQYF. In nucleotides, the CDR3 is TGCGCCAGCAGCGAGAGACCACTAGCGGGGGGAAACACAGATACGCAGTATTTT.

This sequence joins TRBV6-5 and TRBJ1-2, with 8 bases aligning to TRBD1. The CDR3 loop spans 14 amino acids. Germline V gene lookup returns CDR1 MNHEY and CDR2 SVGAGI. V was clipped by 0 bases and J by 8 bases; unmatched bases: 5. In DNA form, the CDR3 reads TGTGCCAGCAGTTACTCCCGGACAGGGCGGGGCTACACCTTC. It codes for CASSYSRTGRGYTF.

The chain has TRBV7-9 and TRBJ1-4, with a possible D match to TRBD1 (5 bases). The CDR3 contains 14 residues. The ends were cut back, 0 bases at V and 4 bases at J, with 6 bases in the middle. The germline V gene has CDR1 SEHNR and CDR2 FQNEAQ (reference sequence). The CDR3 DNA reads as TGTGCCAGCAGCTTAGCGGGGGGTAATGAAAAACTGTTTTTT. The encoded protein is CASSLAGGNEKLFF.

The chain links TRBV18 to TRBJ1-3; no clear D gene. The CDR3 runs to 14 residues. The V gene lost 4 bases and the J gene lost 2 bases, with 9 bases spanning the gap. Germline V gene sequence: CDR1 KGHSH, CDR2 LQKENI. CDR3 sequence reads: CASSREATGNTIYF. The CDR3 DNA reads TGTGCCAGCTCACGAGAGGCCACTGGAAACACCATATATTTT. The full variable domain, with the rest looked up from reference TRBV18 and TRBJ1-3, is NAGVMQNPRHLVRRRGQEARLRCSPMKGHSHVYWYRQLPEEGLKFMVYLQKENIIDESGMPKERFSAEFPKEGPSILRIQQVVRGDSAAYFCASSREATGNTIYFGEGSWLTVV.

The sample holds a few counts of this clone. This chain uses TRBV5-1 with TRBJ2-2; weak D call: TRBD1 (6 bases). V gave up 4 bases and J gave up 3 bases, with 13 bases separating them. This CDR3 contains 15 residues. Germline V lookup: CDR1 SGHRS, CDR2 YFSETQ. CDR3: CASSIRQDYTGELFF. CDR3 sequence (DNA): TGCGCCAGCAGCATTCGACAGGACTACACCGGGGAGCTGTTTTTT. The full variable domain, with the rest looked up from reference TRBV5-1 and TRBJ2-2, is KAGVTQTPRYLIKTRGQQVTLSCSPISGHRSVSWYQQTPGQGLQFLFEYFSETQRNKGNFPGRFSGRQFSNSRSEMNVSTLELGDSALYLCASSIRQDYTGELFFGEGSRLTVL.

This clone was counted a few times. The V gene is TRBV27, the J gene TRBJ2-3; tentative D call: TRBD1 (6 bases). Trimming took off 6 bases at V and 3 bases at J, with 16 bases between the two ends. Germline CDR1 and CDR2: MNHEY and SMNVEV (reference sequence). The CDR3 loop spans 15 amino acids. The CDR3 protein is CASSPDRVYTDTQYF. CDR3 sequence (DNA): TGTGCCAGCAGCCCGGACAGAGTCTATACAGATACGCAGTATTTT.

Turning to this clone: The identical CDR3 is also encoded by other nucleotide sequences in the sample. The V and J genes are TRBV5-1 and TRBJ1-1, with 8 bases lining up with TRBD1. CDR1 is SGHRS, CDR2 YFSETQ, per germline. The length of the CDR3 is 14 residues. V lost 0 bases and J lost 5; bases outside the gene matches: 3. The chain's CDR3 is CASSLAGGGTEAFF. CDR3 bases: TGCGCCAGCAGCTTGGCAGGGGGCGGGACTGAAGCTTTCTTT.

CDR3 DNA sequence: TGTGCCAGCAGCCTGGGACAGGGCGTCTACGAGCAGTACTTC. Protein: CASSLGQGVYEQYF. This chain connects TRBV5-6 to TRBJ2-7; 9 nucleotides align to TRBD1. The CDR3 runs 14 residues. V shed 4 bases and J 3 bases; nucleotides not matched to a gene: 5. Per germline, CDR1 SGHDT and CDR2 YYEEEE.

This clone has a single count. The chain joins TRBV2 to TRBJ1-1, with D maybe TRBD1 (5 bases). V was pared by 7 bases and J by 0 bases, with 12 bases between. Germline V gene sequence: CDR1 SNHLY, CDR2 FYNNEI. The CDR3 spans 14 residues. CDR3 nucleotides: TGTGCCAGCAAGGCCCTGACAGTGAACACTGAAGCTTTCTTT. This translates into CASKALTVNTEAFF.

This rearrangement joins TRBV11-3 to TRBJ2-3; 9 positions agree with TRBD2. V trimming: 5 bases; J trimming: 0 bases; junction bases outside the gene matches: 3. The CDR3 runs 15 residues. The V gene's germline CDR1 is SGHNT and CDR2 YENEEA. CDR3 bases: TGTGCCAGCAGCCTTAGCGGGAGTAGCACAGATACGCAGTATTTT. This sequence encodes CASSLSGSSTDTQYF. Complete variable domain (other parts from reference TRBV11-3 and TRBJ2-3): EAGVVQSPRYKIIEKKQPVAFWCNPISGHNTLYWYLQNLGQGPELLIRYENEEAVDDSQLPKDRFSAERLKGVDSTLKIQPAELGDSAVYLCASSLSGSSTDTQYFGPGTRLTVL.

The chain uses TRBV19 and TRBJ2-7; 12 bases map to TRBD2. V was clipped by 5 bases and J by 5 bases; unmatched bases: 10. The CDR3 spans 16 residues. Germline V lookup: CDR1 LNHDA, CDR2 SQIVND (reference sequence). Here the CDR3 DNA reads TGTGCCAGTAGTTTGGTTCTAGCGGGGGGGGTCGACGAGCAGTACTTC. Residues: CASSLVLAGGVDEQYF.

The V call is TRBV19, the J call TRBJ1-1; D call uncertain. This CDR3 comprises 13 residues. The V and J ends lost 9 bases and 6 bases respectively, with 17 bases between them. The germline V gene encodes CDR1 LNHDA and CDR2 SQIVND (reference sequence). The CDR3 loop is CASSPMGKSEAFF. The CDR3 bases are TGTGCCAGCAGCCCGATGGGCAAATCTGAAGCTTTCTTT.

This chain joins TRBV5-6 and TRBJ1-4; D is perhaps TRBD1 (5 bases). The CDR3 has 16 residues. Between the trimmed V and J ends, which lost 0 bases and 6 bases, there was a span of 15 bases. Germline CDR1 is SGHDT and CDR2 is YYEEEE. The CDR3: CASSLAKRGVDEKLFF. The CDR3 region has the DNA TGTGCCAGCAGCTTGGCCAAACGGGGGGTGGATGAAAAACTGTTTTTT. The full variable domain, in which reference TRBV5-6 and TRBJ1-4 provide the parts outside the CDR3, is DAGVTQSPTHLIKTRGQQVTLRCSPKSGHDTVSWYQQALGQGPQFIFQYYEEEERQRGNFPDRFSGHQFPNYSSELNVNALLLGDSALYLCASSLAKRGVDEKLFFGSGTQLSVL.